The 5 T cell receptor beta chains below were found in one sample sequenced in a study of shared clonotypes between healthy human individuals. Naivety among CD8 cells was defined by CD45RO negativity and positive CCR7 selection, thereby excluding terminally differentiated effector memory CD45RA+ cells. Sequencing used immunoSEQ multiplex PCR; TCRdb keeps in-frame clones, though not all of them. The data contain over 2,000,000 clones, just over 90% of them singletons. Sequencing was done on a sample of naive CD8+ T cells from PBMCs. Receptors were obtained from a man aged 18 to 35 in good health. Some clones in this sample may be carry-over from other donors' samples.

This chain connects TRBV6-1 to TRBJ1-4; TRBD1 is a possible D gene (6 bases). Germline lookup yields CDR1 MNHNS and CDR2 SASEGT. V shed 1 base and J shed 1 base, with 7 bases lying between them. The CDR3 contains 15 residues. The CDR3 DNA reads as TGTGCCAGCAGTGAAGGCAGGGGAACTAATGAAAAACTGTTTTTT. Protein: CASSEGRGTNEKLFF.

V usage is TRBV14 and J usage is TRBJ2-4, with a weak D call TRBD2 (6 bases). The CDR3 sequence is 16 residues long. Looked up from germline, CDR1 is SGHDN and CDR2 is FVKESK. V dropped 5 bases and J dropped 6 bases, with 20 bases sitting between them. The CDR3 DNA reads as TGTGCCAGCAGCTTTCCAGGTCCCGCCGGGGGAAACATTCAGTACTTC. Its protein product is CASSFPGPAGGNIQYF.

Points on this clone: Additional DNA sequences in this sample encode the identical CDR3. This chain joins TRBV9 and TRBJ1-2, with D uncertain. V was clipped by 1 base and J by 0 bases, with 10 bases between them. CDR1 is SGDLS, CDR2 YYNGEE, per germline. This CDR3 is 15 amino acids long. CDR3: CASSVSGGPNYGYTF. CDR3 sequence (DNA): TGTGCCAGCAGCGTATCTGGCGGTCCTAACTATGGCTACACCTTC.

The gene calls are TRBV5-6 and TRBJ1-1, with a possible D match to TRBD1 (5 bases). The CDR3 spans 15 residues. Germline lookup yields CDR1 SGHDT and CDR2 YYEEEE. Trimming took 3 bases from V and 4 from J, leaving 16 bases between them. DNA of the CDR3: TGTGCCAGCAGCTCTTCCCTTAAAAGGGGCACTGAAGCTTTCTTT. As protein: CASSSSLKRGTEAFF.

The chain uses TRBV4-3 and TRBJ2-7; tentative D call: TRBD1 (6 bases). Trimming removed 4 bases at V and 0 bases at J, with 10 bases between. CDR3 length: 14 amino acids. Germline V gene lookup returns CDR1 LGHNA and CDR2 YSLEER. CDR3 loop: CASSPHRDSYEQYF. For the CDR3, the DNA is TGCGCCAGCAGCCCTCACAGGGACTCCTACGAGCAGTACTTC.